This T cell receptor beta chain was sequenced in a study of identical twins. This CDR3 comprises 16 residues. CDR1 is KGHDR and CDR2 is SFDVKD in the germline V gene. Unmatched junction bases numbered 7, after V lost 2 bases and J lost 11 bases. This clonotype was seen at least ten times. A single record per CDR3 protein comes from TCRdb applying MiXCR to the 5' RACE reads. In the table there are around 960,000 distinct CDR3 sequences, more than 9% of which are singletons. The data also belong to a second study, concerning yellow fever vaccine responses in identical twins.

J is TRBJ2-1 and V is TRBV24-1, with TRBD2 identical over 14 bases. The TCR originated in a woman aged 18-29 years in good health. The sequenced sample was PBMCs. The CDR3 sequence is CATSDSGTSGGNKQFF. The CDR3 DNA reads TGTGCCACCAGTGATTCCGGGACTAGCGGGGGAAATAAGCAGTTCTTC.